This TCR beta chain comes out of a study of T cell repertoires in cytomegalovirus infection. Across the whole study: Public TCR beta signatures were indicative of both CMV infection and a matching HLA type. Notes on the study in general: Clonotype analysis showed dominance of the ex vivo response by HLA-C-restricted CMV-specific TCR beta clonotypes.

The CDR3 runs to 15 residues. The V gene end was trimmed by 0 bases and the J gene end by 4 bases; junction bases not matched to a gene: 4. Germline V gene lookup returns CDR1 SGHRS and CDR2 YFSETQ. From the reads, TCRdb called clonotypes with MiXCR, one entry per CDR3 protein. This table has about 490,000 distinct CDR3 sequences, about 17% appearing once. This clonotype has a handful of counts. Its cognate antigen is unknown. The receptor's source is a human donor in good health (CMV status not recorded). Some clones in this sample may be carry-over from other donors' samples. V usage is TRBV5-1 and J usage is TRBJ2-7, with TRBD1 identical over 10 bases. Sequencing was done on a sample of CD8+ T cells from PBMCs. CDR3 residues: CASSLGQGAAYEQYF. DNA for the CDR3: TGCGCCAGCAGCTTGGGACAGGGGGCAGCATACGAGCAGTACTTC.